This record looks at one T cell receptor (beta chain) sequence and its context. Time point defined: cycle 4 day 1 (C4D1), after about 6 weeks of nivolumab. The patients all showed relapse after autologous stem cell transplantation, while their brentuximab vedotin exposure varied. This entry is derived from a study of PD-1 blockade in classical Hodgkin lymphoma. Repertoires were generated with immunoSEQ multiplex PCR, while TCRdb's copy carries only in-frame clones and drops some. The profile shows about 96,000 clones, approximately 94% of them singletons. Trimming removed 5 bases at V and 9 bases at J, with 27 bases between. This CDR3 comprises 17 residues. CDR1 is SGHRS and CDR2 is YFSETQ in the germline V gene.

The gene calls are TRBV5-1 and TRBJ2-1, with D maybe TRBD2 (7 bases). The sequence was obtained from a human donor with classical Hodgkin lymphoma. The material sequenced was peripheral blood mononuclear cells (PBMCs), taken before the fourth cycle of nivolumab. The DNA of the CDR3 is TGCGCCAGCAGTTCAAGTCGGGGATGGGGAGGGGGATTTGAGCAGTTCTTC. It specifies CASSSSRGWGGGFEQFF.